A selection of T cell receptor beta chains follows, all from one sample in a study of blood T cell repertoires in COVID-19. Clones were sequenced by immunoSEQ multiplex PCR, and TCRdb holds only the in-frame ones, with some missing. The sample has under 200,000 clones, about 90% seen once. What was sequenced was peripheral blood. These receptors were taken from a woman aged 70-85 years with acute or convalescent COVID-19. CDR3s include the opening cysteine and the closing phenylalanine or tryptophan. D genes are given only for firm matches. Clone size is given for some rows only: seen once, a few or many times, or a class if the clone is expanded.

d_call: .; cdr3_length: 15; clone_size: .; j_call: TRBJ2-3; v_call: TRBV18; cdr3_aa: CASSPSLQRADTQYF; cdr3_nt: TGTGCCAGCTCACCAAGTTTACAGAGGGCGGATACGCAGTATTTT
d_call: .; cdr3_length: 13; clone_size: .; j_call: TRBJ1-1; v_call: TRBV30; cdr3_aa: CAWSKGPREQAFF; cdr3_nt: TGTGCCTGGAGTAAGGGACCTCGGGAGCAAGCTTTCTTT
d_call: TRBD1; cdr3_length: 15; clone_size: .; j_call: TRBJ1-5; v_call: TRBV2; cdr3_aa: CASRPDRGSNQPQHF; cdr3_nt: TGTGCCAGCAGGCCCGACAGGGGGAGCAATCAGCCCCAGCATTTT
d_call: .; cdr3_length: 15; clone_size: .; j_call: TRBJ2-2; v_call: TRBV5-1; cdr3_aa: CASSGSRGNTGELFF; cdr3_nt: TGCGCCAGCAGCGGATCCAGGGGGAACACCGGGGAGCTGTTTTTT
d_call: .; cdr3_length: 13; clone_size: once; j_call: TRBJ2-5; v_call: TRBV6-5; cdr3_aa: CASRVPGQETQYF; cdr3_nt: TGTGCCAGCAGGGTTCCAGGGCAAGAGACCCAGTACTTC
d_call: TRBD2; cdr3_length: 19; clone_size: .; j_call: TRBJ2-3; v_call: TRBV24-1; cdr3_aa: CATSDSGSWGLAGTDTQYF; cdr3_nt: TGTGCCACCAGTGATTCAGGTAGCTGGGGATTAGCGGGGACAGATACGCAGTATTTT
d_call: .; cdr3_length: 13; clone_size: .; j_call: TRBJ2-5; v_call: TRBV24-1; cdr3_aa: CATSESGVETQYF; cdr3_nt: TGTGCCACCAGTGAGTCAGGGGTGGAGACCCAGTACTTC
d_call: TRBD1; cdr3_length: 14; clone_size: .; j_call: TRBJ1-6; v_call: TRBV5-5; cdr3_aa: CASSFDRVNSPLHF; cdr3_nt: TGTGCCAGCAGCTTCGACAGGGTTAATTCACCCCTCCACTTT
d_call: .; cdr3_length: 15; clone_size: .; j_call: TRBJ1-5; v_call: TRBV5-5; cdr3_aa: CASRPDTHSNQPQHF; cdr3_nt: TGTGCCAGCAGACCGGACACTCATAGCAATCAGCCCCAGCATTTT
d_call: TRBD2; cdr3_length: 15; clone_size: .; j_call: TRBJ2-1; v_call: TRBV19; cdr3_aa: CASSRGTISYNEQFF; cdr3_nt: TGTGCCAGTAGTCGAGGGACTATCTCCTACAATGAGCAGTTCTTC
d_call: .; cdr3_length: 13; clone_size: .; j_call: TRBJ1-2; v_call: TRBV18; cdr3_aa: CASSLQDRYGYTF; cdr3_nt: TGTGCCAGCTCACTTCAAGATCGGTATGGCTACACCTTC
d_call: .; cdr3_length: 13; clone_size: .; j_call: TRBJ2-5; v_call: TRBV18; cdr3_aa: CASSRGFQETQYF; cdr3_nt: TGTGCCAGCTCTAGGGGTTTCCAAGAGACCCAGTACTTC
d_call: .; cdr3_length: 14; clone_size: .; j_call: TRBJ1-3; v_call: TRBV5-1; cdr3_aa: CASSPAVSGNTIYF; cdr3_nt: TGCGCCAGCAGCCCCGCAGTCTCTGGAAACACCATATATTTT
d_call: TRBD1; cdr3_length: 18; clone_size: .; j_call: TRBJ2-6; v_call: TRBV18; cdr3_aa: CASSPWDRANSGANVLTF; cdr3_nt: TGTGCCAGCTCACCATGGGACAGGGCCAACTCTGGGGCCAACGTCCTGACTTTC
d_call: .; cdr3_length: 16; clone_size: .; j_call: TRBJ2-2; v_call: TRBV4-3; cdr3_aa: CASSQENPPRTGELFF; cdr3_nt: TGCGCCAGCAGCCAAGAGAACCCGCCTAGGACCGGGGAGCTGTTTTTT
d_call: .; cdr3_length: 15; clone_size: .; j_call: TRBJ1-2; v_call: TRBV9; cdr3_aa: CASSAPGLQYLGYTF; cdr3_nt: TGTGCCAGCAGCGCTCCGGGACTGCAATATTTAGGCTACACCTTC
d_call: TRBD1; cdr3_length: 15; clone_size: .; j_call: TRBJ1-1; v_call: TRBV10-1; cdr3_aa: CASSDGTGGNTEAFF; cdr3_nt: TGCGCCAGCAGTGATGGGACAGGGGGGAACACTGAAGCTTTCTTT
d_call: .; cdr3_length: 19; clone_size: .; j_call: TRBJ1-3; v_call: TRBV30; cdr3_aa: CAWRDTWEKYGMAGNTIYF; cdr3_nt: TGTGCCTGGAGGGATACATGGGAGAAGTACGGCATGGCTGGAAACACCATATATTTT
d_call: .; cdr3_length: 12; clone_size: .; j_call: TRBJ1-2; v_call: TRBV2; cdr3_aa: CASRDSNYGYTF; cdr3_nt: TGTGCCAGCAGGGACAGTAACTATGGCTACACCTTC
d_call: .; cdr3_length: 15; clone_size: .; j_call: TRBJ2-5; v_call: TRBV7-2; cdr3_aa: CASSLNGGRQETQYF; cdr3_nt: TGTGCCAGCAGCTTAAATGGGGGCAGACAAGAGACCCAGTACTTC
d_call: .; cdr3_length: 17; clone_size: .; j_call: TRBJ1-1; v_call: TRBV19; cdr3_aa: CASSIRASGLGNTEAFF; cdr3_nt: TGTGCCAGTAGTATCAGGGCCTCAGGCCTAGGGAACACTGAAGCTTTCTTT
d_call: .; cdr3_length: 12; clone_size: .; j_call: TRBJ2-3; v_call: TRBV2; cdr3_aa: CASSEGGDTQYF; cdr3_nt: TGTGCCAGCAGTGAAGGAGGAGATACGCAGTATTTT
d_call: .; cdr3_length: 15; clone_size: .; j_call: TRBJ2-7; v_call: TRBV11-2; cdr3_aa: CASSLDGASSYEQYF; cdr3_nt: TGTGCCAGCAGCTTAGACGGTGCGAGCTCCTACGAGCAGTACTTC
d_call: TRBD2; cdr3_length: 19; clone_size: .; j_call: TRBJ2-1; v_call: TRBV7-8; cdr3_aa: CASSLRSGNLLSSYNEQFF; cdr3_nt: TGTGCCAGCAGCTTAAGGAGCGGGAACTTACTTAGCTCCTACAATGAGCAGTTCTTC
d_call: .; cdr3_length: 15; clone_size: .; j_call: TRBJ2-1; v_call: TRBV20-1; cdr3_aa: CSASLTSRGLNEQFF; cdr3_nt: TGCAGTGCTAGTCTGACTAGCAGGGGGCTCAATGAGCAGTTCTTC
d_call: TRBD1; cdr3_length: 14; clone_size: .; j_call: TRBJ1-5; v_call: TRBV28; cdr3_aa: CASRGQGLSQPQHF; cdr3_nt: TGTGCCAGCAGGGGACAGGGGTTAAGCCAGCCCCAGCATTTT
d_call: .; cdr3_length: 15; clone_size: .; j_call: TRBJ1-1; v_call: TRBV19; cdr3_aa: CASYRDITRSTEAFF; cdr3_nt: TGTGCCAGTTACCGGGACATCACAAGGAGCACTGAAGCTTTCTTT
d_call: .; cdr3_length: 16; clone_size: .; j_call: TRBJ1-5; v_call: TRBV15; cdr3_aa: CATSRDSWQVNQPQHF; cdr3_nt: TGTGCCACCAGCAGAGATAGTTGGCAGGTCAATCAGCCCCAGCATTTT
d_call: TRBD1; cdr3_length: 13; clone_size: .; j_call: TRBJ1-5; v_call: TRBV7-9; cdr3_aa: CASSGQAGQPQHF; cdr3_nt: TGTGCCAGCTCCGGACAGGCCGGACAGCCCCAGCATTTT
d_call: TRBD2; cdr3_length: 15; clone_size: once; j_call: TRBJ2-3; v_call: TRBV24-1; cdr3_aa: CATSDIGGRGNTQYF; cdr3_nt: TGTGCCACCAGTGATATCGGCGGGAGAGGAAATACGCAGTATTTT
d_call: .; cdr3_length: 14; clone_size: .; j_call: TRBJ1-5; v_call: TRBV6-6; cdr3_aa: CASSYLGGNQPQHF; cdr3_nt: TGTGCCAGCAGTTATTTGGGGGGAAATCAGCCCCAGCATTTT
d_call: .; cdr3_length: 17; clone_size: .; j_call: TRBJ1-4; v_call: TRBV4-1; cdr3_aa: CASSHPFGRGDNEKLFF; cdr3_nt: TGCGCCAGCAGCCACCCCTTTGGGAGGGGAGATAATGAAAAACTGTTTTTT
d_call: TRBD1; cdr3_length: 13; clone_size: .; j_call: TRBJ1-1; v_call: TRBV6-6; cdr3_aa: CASRQDRDTEAFF; cdr3_nt: TGTGCCAGCAGACAAGACAGGGACACTGAAGCTTTCTTT
d_call: TRBD1; cdr3_length: 17; clone_size: .; j_call: TRBJ1-3; v_call: TRBV5-1; cdr3_aa: CASSLETGTIQGNTIYF; cdr3_nt: TGCGCCAGCAGCTTGGAGACAGGGACCATTCAGGGAAACACCATATATTTT
d_call: .; cdr3_length: 13; clone_size: .; j_call: TRBJ1-1; v_call: TRBV7-9; cdr3_aa: CASSLGGGTEAFF; cdr3_nt: TGTGCCAGCAGCTTAGGCGGGGGCACTGAAGCTTTCTTT
d_call: TRBD1; cdr3_length: 14; clone_size: .; j_call: TRBJ1-1; v_call: TRBV18; cdr3_aa: CASSLTSDRVRAFF; cdr3_nt: TGTGCCAGCTCACTGACCTCTGACAGGGTACGAGCTTTCTTT
d_call: TRBD2; cdr3_length: 15; clone_size: .; j_call: TRBJ2-7; v_call: TRBV7-2; cdr3_aa: CASSLSGRASYEQYF; cdr3_nt: TGTGCCAGCAGCCTGAGCGGGAGGGCCTCCTACGAGCAGTACTTC
d_call: TRBD1; cdr3_length: 14; clone_size: .; j_call: TRBJ2-7; v_call: TRBV7-7; cdr3_aa: CASSLRDRGGEQYF; cdr3_nt: TGTGCCAGCAGCTTACGGGACAGGGGCGGAGAGCAGTACTTC
d_call: .; cdr3_length: 13; clone_size: .; j_call: TRBJ1-2; v_call: TRBV29-1; cdr3_aa: CSVEWVPRNGYTF; cdr3_nt: TGCAGCGTTGAATGGGTCCCGAGGAATGGCTACACCTTC
d_call: .; cdr3_length: 13; clone_size: .; j_call: TRBJ1-5; v_call: TRBV30; cdr3_aa: CAWRGGENQPQHF; cdr3_nt: TGTGCCTGGAGGGGAGGGGAGAATCAGCCCCAGCATTTT
d_call: .; cdr3_length: 14; clone_size: .; j_call: TRBJ2-1; v_call: TRBV5-1; cdr3_aa: CASSLDQVGNEQFF; cdr3_nt: TGCGCCAGCAGCTTGGATCAGGTGGGCAATGAGCAGTTCTTC
d_call: TRBD2; cdr3_length: 17; clone_size: .; j_call: TRBJ2-5; v_call: TRBV4-1; cdr3_aa: CASSQIHSGGNQETQYF; cdr3_nt: TGCGCCAGCAGCCAAATCCATAGCGGGGGTAACCAAGAGACCCAGTACTTC
d_call: .; cdr3_length: 15; clone_size: .; j_call: TRBJ1-1; v_call: TRBV7-9; cdr3_aa: CASSFVSGVVTEAFF; cdr3_nt: TGTGCCAGCAGCTTTGTATCAGGGGTGGTCACTGAAGCTTTCTTT
d_call: .; cdr3_length: 15; clone_size: .; j_call: TRBJ1-1; v_call: TRBV7-2; cdr3_aa: CASSLRGGVNTEAFF; cdr3_nt: TGTGCCAGCAGCTTACGGGGAGGGGTAAACACTGAAGCTTTCTTT
d_call: .; cdr3_length: 16; clone_size: .; j_call: TRBJ2-6; v_call: TRBV18; cdr3_aa: CASSPPVSGGANVLTF; cdr3_nt: TGTGCCAGCTCACCACCTGTGTCAGGTGGGGCCAACGTCCTGACTTTC
d_call: .; cdr3_length: 14; clone_size: few; j_call: TRBJ2-3; v_call: TRBV5-5; cdr3_aa: CASSWGQATDTQYF; cdr3_nt: TGTGCCAGCAGTTGGGGACAAGCCACAGATACGCAGTATTTT
d_call: .; cdr3_length: 15; clone_size: few; j_call: TRBJ2-2; v_call: TRBV7-9; cdr3_aa: CASSWGGTNTGELFF; cdr3_nt: TGTGCCAGCAGCTGGGGGGGCACAAACACCGGGGAGCTGTTTTTT